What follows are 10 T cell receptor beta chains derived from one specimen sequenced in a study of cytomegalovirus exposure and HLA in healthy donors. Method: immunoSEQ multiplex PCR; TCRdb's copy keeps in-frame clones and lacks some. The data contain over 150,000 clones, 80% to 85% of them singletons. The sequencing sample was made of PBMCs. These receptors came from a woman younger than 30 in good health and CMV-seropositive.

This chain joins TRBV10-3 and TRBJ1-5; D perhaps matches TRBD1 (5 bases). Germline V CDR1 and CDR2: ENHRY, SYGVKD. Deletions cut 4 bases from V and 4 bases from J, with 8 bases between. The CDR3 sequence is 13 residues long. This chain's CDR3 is CAISAGNNQPQHF. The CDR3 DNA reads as TGTGCCATCAGTGCAGGGAATAATCAGCCCCAGCATTTT.

CDR3 region: CASSGSGSETQYF. CDR3 DNA: TGCGCCAGCAGTGGCTCGGGATCAGAGACCCAGTACTTC. The chain carries TRBV5-1 and TRBJ2-5, with D perhaps TRBD2 (5 bases). The CDR3 runs to 13 residues. V gave up 5 bases and J gave up 4 bases, with 12 bases separating them. CDR1 is SGHRS and CDR2 is YFSETQ in the germline V gene. Complete variable domain (other parts from reference TRBV5-1 and TRBJ2-5): KAGVTQTPRYLIKTRGQQVTLSCSPISGHRSVSWYQQTPGQGLQFLFEYFSETQRNKGNFPGRFSGRQFSNSRSEMNVSTLELGDSALYLCASSGSGSETQYFGPGTRLLVL.

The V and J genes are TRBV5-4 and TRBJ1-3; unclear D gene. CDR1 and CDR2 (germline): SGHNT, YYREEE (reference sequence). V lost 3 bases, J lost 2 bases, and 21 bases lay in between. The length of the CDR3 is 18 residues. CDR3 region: CASSYHGGISNPGNTIYF. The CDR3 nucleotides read TGTGCCAGCAGCTACCACGGCGGAATCAGCAACCCTGGAAACACCATATATTTT.

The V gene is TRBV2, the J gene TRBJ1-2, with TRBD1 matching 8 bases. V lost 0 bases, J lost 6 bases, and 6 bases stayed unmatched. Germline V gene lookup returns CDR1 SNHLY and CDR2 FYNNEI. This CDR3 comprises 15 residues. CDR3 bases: TGTGCCAGCAGTGAAGCGGGCAGGGGGCAGAATGGCTACACCTTC. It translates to CASSEAGRGQNGYTF.

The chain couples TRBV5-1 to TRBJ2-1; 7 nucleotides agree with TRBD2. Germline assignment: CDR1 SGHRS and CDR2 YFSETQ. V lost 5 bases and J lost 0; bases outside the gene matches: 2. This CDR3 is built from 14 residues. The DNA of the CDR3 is TGCGCCAGCAGGCTAGCGGACTCCTACAATGAGCAGTTCTTC. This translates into CASRLADSYNEQFF.

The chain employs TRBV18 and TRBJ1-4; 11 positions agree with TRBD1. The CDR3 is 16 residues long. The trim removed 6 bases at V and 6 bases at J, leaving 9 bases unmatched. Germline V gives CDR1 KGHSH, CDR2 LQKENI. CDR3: CASSLDRGRQDEKLFF. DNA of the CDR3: TGTGCCAGCTCTCTGGACAGGGGGCGTCAGGATGAAAAACTGTTTTTT.

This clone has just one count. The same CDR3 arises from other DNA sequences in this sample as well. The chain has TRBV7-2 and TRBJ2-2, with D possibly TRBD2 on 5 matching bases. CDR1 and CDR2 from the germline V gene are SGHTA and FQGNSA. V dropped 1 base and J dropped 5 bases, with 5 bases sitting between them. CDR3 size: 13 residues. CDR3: CASSLGGTGELFF. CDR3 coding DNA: TGTGCCAGCAGCTTAGGCGGGACCGGGGAGCTGTTTTTT. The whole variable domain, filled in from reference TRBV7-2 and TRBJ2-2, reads GAGVSQSPSNKVTEKGKDVELRCDPISGHTALYWYRQSLGQGLEFLIYFQGNSAPDKSGLPSDRFSAERTGGSVSTLTIQRTQQEDSAVYLCASSLGGTGELFFGEGSRLTVL.

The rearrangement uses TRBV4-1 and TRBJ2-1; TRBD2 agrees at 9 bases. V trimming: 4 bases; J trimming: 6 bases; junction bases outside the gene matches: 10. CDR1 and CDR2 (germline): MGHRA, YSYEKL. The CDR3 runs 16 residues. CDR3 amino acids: CASSPSAGGSGNEQFF. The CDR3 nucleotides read TGCGCCAGCAGCCCCTCTGCGGGGGGGTCGGGCAATGAGCAGTTCTTC.

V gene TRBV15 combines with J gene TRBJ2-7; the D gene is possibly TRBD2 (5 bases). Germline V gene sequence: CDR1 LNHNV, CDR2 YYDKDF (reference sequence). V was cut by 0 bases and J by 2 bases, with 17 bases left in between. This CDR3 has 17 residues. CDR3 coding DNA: TGTGCCACCAGCAGAGATCTTTCGGGGATTGGGCCCTACGAGCAGTACTTC. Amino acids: CATSRDLSGIGPYEQYF. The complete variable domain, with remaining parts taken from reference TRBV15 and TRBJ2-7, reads DAMVIQNPRYQVTQFGKPVTLSCSQTLNHNVMYWYQQKSSQAPKLLFHYYDKDFNNEADTPDNFQSRRPNTSFCFLDIRSPGLGDTAMYLCATSRDLSGIGPYEQYFGPGTRLTVT.

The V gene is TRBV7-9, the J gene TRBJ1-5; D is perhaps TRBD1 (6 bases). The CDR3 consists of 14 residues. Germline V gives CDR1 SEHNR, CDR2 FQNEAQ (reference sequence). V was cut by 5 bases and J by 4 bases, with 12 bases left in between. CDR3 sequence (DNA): TGTGCCAGCAGCCGTCAGGGGCCTAATCAGCCCCAGCATTTT. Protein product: CASSRQGPNQPQHF.